This paragraph covers one TCR beta chain sequence. Antigen specificity is unknown. MiXCR was run by TCRdb on the multiplex PCR reads, yielding one entry per CDR3 protein. The repertoire holds 200,000 or so distinct CDR3 sequences, with roughly 31% as singletons. This CDR3 contains 15 residues. J lost 5 bases, V lost 2 bases, and 4 bases had no gene match. The germline V gene has CDR1 SGHKS and CDR2 YYEKEE (reference sequence). Axillary draining lymph nodes of breast cancer patients supplied the node samples. These data are taken from a study of breast tumors, draining lymph nodes, adjacent tissues. Study-level points and caveats: The data were judged consistent with most tumor T cells coming from lymph node and expanding in tumor. Tumor and nontumor repertoires were significantly more similar in luminal-like than in basal-like breast cancer. The lymph node origin of tumor T cells was framed as consistent with a hypothesis, not demonstrated. Tumors had less TCR diversity than lymph nodes, more than nontumor tissue.

This chain links TRBV5-5 with TRBJ2-2, with TRBD1 identical over 9 bases. The sample was axillary lymph node tissue. This TCR came from a female donor with breast cancer. Some clones in this sample may be carry-over from other donors' samples. The CDR3, as DNA: TGTGCCAGCAGCTTCCGGACAGGGGCAACCGGGGAGCTGTTTTTT. Protein sequence: CASSFRTGATGELFF.